This TCR beta chain was sequenced for a study of Graves' ophthalmopathy and Graves' hyperthyroidism. Study findings and constraints: Between ophthalmopathy and stable hyperthyroidism, a 13-signature model drew a separation with roughly 88% sensitivity and approximately 77% specificity.

This clonotype was seen ten or more times. What it binds is unknown. V dropped 7 bases and J dropped 2 bases, with 24 bases sitting between them. The CDR3 is 17 amino acids. The germline gives CDR1 WSHSY, CDR2 SAAADI. Ophthalmopathy-affected donors exhibited moderate-to-severe activity, CAS ≥3, NOSPECS ≥4, and duration under 3 months. Exclusion criteria comprised other autoimmune diseases, uncontrolled infections, pregnancy or lactation in patients. Someone took the PBMCs out of less than 11 ml of fresh peripheral blood. Amplified TCR beta CDR3 regions were obtained using RNA transcripts as template. First-round RT-PCR with HTBI primers preceded a second-round multiplex PCR. MiXCR, applied by TCRdb to the multiplex PCR reads, yields one record per CDR3 protein. This sample has some 390,000 distinct CDR3 sequences, with about a sixth found just once.

What was sequenced was peripheral blood. The chain couples TRBV10-2 to TRBJ2-7, with a weak D call TRBD1 (6 bases). The receptor was derived from a woman aged 18-29 years with Graves' ophthalmopathy. The CDR3 is CASISPLGGTLAYEQYF. Written as DNA, the CDR3 is TGCGCCAGCATCTCCCCCCTAGGGGGTACCTTAGCCTACGAGCAGTACTTC.